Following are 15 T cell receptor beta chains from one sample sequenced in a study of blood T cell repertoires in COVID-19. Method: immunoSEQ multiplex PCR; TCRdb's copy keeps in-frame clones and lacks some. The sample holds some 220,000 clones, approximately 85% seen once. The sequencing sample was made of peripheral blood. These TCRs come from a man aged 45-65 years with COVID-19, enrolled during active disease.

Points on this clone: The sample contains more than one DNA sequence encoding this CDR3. CDR3 nucleotide sequence: TGCAGCGTAAGACAGGGTAACACTGAAGCTTTCTTT. Translation gives CSVRQGNTEAFF. The chain couples TRBV29-1 to TRBJ1-1, with 7 bases identical to TRBD1. CDR1 is SQVTM and CDR2 is ANQGSEA in the germline V gene. This CDR3 has 12 amino acids. Trimming took 6 bases from V and 2 from J; bases not matched to a gene: 3.

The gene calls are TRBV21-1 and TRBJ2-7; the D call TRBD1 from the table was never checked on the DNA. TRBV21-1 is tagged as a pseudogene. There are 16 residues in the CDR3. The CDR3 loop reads CASRRRQGVSSYEQYF. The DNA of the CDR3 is TGTGCCAGCAGGAGAAGACAGGGGGTGAGCTCCTACGAGCAGTACTTC.

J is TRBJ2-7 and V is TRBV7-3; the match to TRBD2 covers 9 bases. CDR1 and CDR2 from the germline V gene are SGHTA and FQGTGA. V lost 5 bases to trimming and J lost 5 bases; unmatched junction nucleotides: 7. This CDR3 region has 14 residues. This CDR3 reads CASSRIAGADEQYF. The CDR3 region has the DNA TGTGCCAGCAGCCGCATAGCGGGGGCGGACGAGCAGTACTTC.

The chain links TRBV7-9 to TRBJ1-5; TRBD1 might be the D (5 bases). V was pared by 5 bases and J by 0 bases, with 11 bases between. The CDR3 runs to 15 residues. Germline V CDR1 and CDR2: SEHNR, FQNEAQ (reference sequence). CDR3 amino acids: CASSNGHISNQPQHF. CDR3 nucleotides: TGTGCCAGCAGCAACGGACATATTAGCAATCAGCCCCAGCATTTT.

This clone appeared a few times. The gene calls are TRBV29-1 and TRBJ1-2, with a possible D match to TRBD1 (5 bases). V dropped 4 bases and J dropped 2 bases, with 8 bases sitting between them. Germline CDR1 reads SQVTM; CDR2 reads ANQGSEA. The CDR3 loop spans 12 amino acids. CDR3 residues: CSVVGANYGYTF. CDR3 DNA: TGCAGCGTTGTTGGGGCGAACTATGGCTACACCTTC.

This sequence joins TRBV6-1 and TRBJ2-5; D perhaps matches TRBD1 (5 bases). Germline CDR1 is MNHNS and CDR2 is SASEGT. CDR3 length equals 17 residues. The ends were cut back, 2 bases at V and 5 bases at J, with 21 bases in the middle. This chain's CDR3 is CASSESGFVGLSETQYF. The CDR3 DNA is TGTGCCAGCAGTGAAAGTGGGTTTGTGGGGCTTTCGGAGACCCAGTACTTC.

CDR3 sequence: CSVQGQAGDGYTF. The CDR3 DNA sequence: TGCAGCGTTCAAGGGCAGGCGGGGGATGGCTACACCTTC. The chain links TRBV29-1 to TRBJ1-2; D perhaps matches TRBD1 (5 bases). Germline V lookup: CDR1 SQVTM, CDR2 ANQGSEA. Trimming cost V 5 bases and J 6 bases, with 16 bases left between them. The CDR3 loop spans 13 amino acids.

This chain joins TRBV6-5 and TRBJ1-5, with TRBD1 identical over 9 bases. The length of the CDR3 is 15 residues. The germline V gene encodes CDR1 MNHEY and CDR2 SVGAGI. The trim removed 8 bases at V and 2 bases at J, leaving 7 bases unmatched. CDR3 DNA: TGTGCCAGCGGTCAGACAGGGGGGGGCAATCAGCCCCAGCATTTT. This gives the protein CASGQTGGGNQPQHF.

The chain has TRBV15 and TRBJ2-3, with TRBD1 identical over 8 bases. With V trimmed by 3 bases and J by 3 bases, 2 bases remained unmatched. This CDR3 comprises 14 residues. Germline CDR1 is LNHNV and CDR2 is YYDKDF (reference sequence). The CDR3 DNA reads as TGTGCCACCAGCAGCAGGGGGCGGACAGATACGCAGTATTTT. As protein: CATSSRGRTDTQYF.

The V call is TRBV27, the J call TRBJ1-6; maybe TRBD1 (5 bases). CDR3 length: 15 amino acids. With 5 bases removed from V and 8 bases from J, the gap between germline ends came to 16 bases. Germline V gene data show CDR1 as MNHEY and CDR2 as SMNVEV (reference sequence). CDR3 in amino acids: CASSPRQTWDSPLHF. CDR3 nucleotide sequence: TGTGCCAGCAGTCCCCGACAGACTTGGGATTCACCCCTCCACTTT.

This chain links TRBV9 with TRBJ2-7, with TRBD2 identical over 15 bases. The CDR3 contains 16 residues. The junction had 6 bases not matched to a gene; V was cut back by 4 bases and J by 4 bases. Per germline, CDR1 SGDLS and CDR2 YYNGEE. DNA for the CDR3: TGTGCCAGCAGCTTAGGACTAGCGGGGGGGCCGTACGAGCAGTACTTC. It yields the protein CASSLGLAGGPYEQYF.

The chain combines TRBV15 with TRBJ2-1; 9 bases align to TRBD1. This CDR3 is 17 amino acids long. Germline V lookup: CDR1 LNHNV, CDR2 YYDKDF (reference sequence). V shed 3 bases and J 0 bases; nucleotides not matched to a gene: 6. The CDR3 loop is CATSSPGTGSSYNEQFF. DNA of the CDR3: TGTGCCACCAGCAGTCCCGGGACAGGGAGCTCCTACAATGAGCAGTTCTTC. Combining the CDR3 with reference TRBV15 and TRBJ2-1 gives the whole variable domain DAMVIQNPRYQVTQFGKPVTLSCSQTLNHNVMYWYQQKSSQAPKLLFHYYDKDFNNEADTPDNFQSRRPNTSFCFLDIRSPGLGDTAMYLCATSSPGTGSSYNEQFFGPGTRLTVL.

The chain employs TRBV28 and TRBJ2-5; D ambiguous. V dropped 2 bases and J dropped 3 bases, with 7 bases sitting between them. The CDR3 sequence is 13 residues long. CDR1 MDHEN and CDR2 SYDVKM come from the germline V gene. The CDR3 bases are TGTGCCAGCAGTTTAAACAGAAAAGAGACCCAGTACTTC. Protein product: CASSLNRKETQYF.

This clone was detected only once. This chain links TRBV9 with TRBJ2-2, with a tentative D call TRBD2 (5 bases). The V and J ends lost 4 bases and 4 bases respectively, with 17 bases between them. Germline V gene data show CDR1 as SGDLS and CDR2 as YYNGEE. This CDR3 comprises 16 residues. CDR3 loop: CASSPGGLSLTGELFF. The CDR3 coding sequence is TGTGCCAGCAGCCCCGGCGGGTTGTCACTCACCGGGGAGCTGTTTTTT.

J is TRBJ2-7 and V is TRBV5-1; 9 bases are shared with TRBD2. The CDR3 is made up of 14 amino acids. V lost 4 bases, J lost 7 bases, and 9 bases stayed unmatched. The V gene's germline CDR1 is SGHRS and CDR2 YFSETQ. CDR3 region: CASSLAGPPGEQYF. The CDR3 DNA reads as TGCGCCAGCAGCCTAGCGGGGCCCCCGGGTGAGCAGTACTTC.